The next 18 T cell receptor beta chains were all read from a single sample in a study of T cells after yellow fever vaccination. TCRdb re-derived calls from the 5' RACE reads in MiXCR, one entry per CDR3 protein. The sample contains more than 120,000 distinct CDR3 sequences, 6.5% to 8.5% of which appear only once. This specimen consisted of CD4+ T cells sorted from PBMCs, obtained 5 days after the yellow fever booster vaccination. The receptor set was obtained from a man in his thirties or forties who received the YFV17D yellow fever vaccine.

This rearrangement joins TRBV20-1 to TRBJ2-1, with 12 bases fitting TRBD2. J gave up 1 base and V 3 bases, and 7 bases lay outside the gene matches. Germline CDR1 is DFQATT and CDR2 is SNEGSKA (reference sequence). The CDR3 covers 17 residues. This chain's CDR3 is CSARSGLAGRSYNEQFF. Written as DNA, the CDR3 is TGCAGTGCTAGGTCGGGACTAGCGGGCCGTTCCTACAATGAGCAGTTCTTC.

This clonotype was recorded at least ten times. The chain recombines TRBV12-3 or TRBV12-4 with TRBJ2-2; perhaps TRBD2 as D (6 bases). The length of the CDR3 is 16 residues. The V gene lost 6 bases and the J gene lost 0 bases, with 14 bases spanning the gap. This CDR3 is CASSPRTTSNTGELFF. CDR3 bases: TGTGCCAGCAGCCCCCGGACTACTTCGAACACCGGGGAGCTGTTTTTT.

Ten or more counts support this clonotype. This chain joins TRBV7-9 and TRBJ2-1; D possibly corresponds to TRBD1 (5 bases). The CDR3 length is 12 residues. V was cut by 2 bases and J by 8 bases, with 7 bases left in between. Per the germline V gene, CDR1 is SEHNR and CDR2 is FQNEAQ (reference sequence). The CDR3 is CASSLLQDEQFF. As DNA, the CDR3 is TGTGCCAGCAGCTTATTACAGGATGAGCAGTTCTTC. Complete variable domain (other parts from reference TRBV7-9 and TRBJ2-1): DTGVSQNPRHKITKRGQNVTFRCDPISEHNRLYWYRQTLGQGPEFLTYFQNEAQLEKSRLLSDRFSAERPKGSFSTLEIQRTEQGDSAMYLCASSLLQDEQFFGPGTRLTVL.

At least ten counts were recorded for this clonotype. The chain uses TRBV12-3 or TRBV12-4 and TRBJ2-5; a possible D gene is TRBD2 (5 bases). V was trimmed by 5 bases and J by 7 bases, leaving 11 bases between them. The CDR3 contains 12 residues. CDR3 bases: TGTGCCAGCAGTCTGAGGGTGGGGACCCAGTACTTC. Its translation is CASSLRVGTQYF.

The rearrangement links TRBV3-1 to TRBJ2-1; no clear D. Trimming left V 0 bases short and J 6 bases short, with 12 bases between. The germline gives CDR1 LGHDT, CDR2 YNNKEL (reference sequence). The CDR3 loop spans 15 amino acids. DNA for the CDR3: TGTGCCAGCAGCCAAGAGTCTATACTTGGCAATGAGCAGTTCTTC. Translating it yields CASSQESILGNEQFF.

This clonotype was detected once. A much larger clone sits a single nucleotide away, making a read error possible. V is TRBV9 and J is TRBJ2-1, with unresolved D. The germline CDR1 and CDR2 sequences are SGDLS and YYNGEE. The CDR3 is 16 residues long. CDR3: CASSVGAARSNNEQFF. The DNA for the CDR3 is TGTGCCAGCAGCGTAGGTGCGGCCCGCTCCAACAATGAGCAGTTCTTC.

This clonotype was counted ten times or more. The germline gene is not matched at one end of the junction; a read error may be the cause. The chain has TRBV14 and TRBJ2-7, with D perhaps assigned TRBD1 or TRBD2 (5 bases each). Germline assignment: CDR1 SGHDN and CDR2 FVKESK. The CDR3 contains 11 residues. DNA of the CDR3: TGTGCCAGCAGCACGGGACCGCGCCTGAACTTC. Amino acid sequence: CASSTGPRLNF.

This clonotype has ten or more counts. The rearrangement uses TRBV5-8 and TRBJ1-6; D unresolved. The CDR3 extends over 15 amino acids. Deletions cut 2 bases from V and 0 bases from J, with 6 bases between. In germline, CDR1 is SGHTS, CDR2 YDEGEE. The CDR3 coding sequence is TGTGCCAGCAGCTTCTCGAGCTCCTATAATTCACCCCTCCACTTT. This sequence encodes CASSFSSSYNSPLHF.

The sample holds many counts of this clonotype. The chain joins TRBV20-1 to TRBJ2-4; possibly TRBD2 for D (6 bases). From germline, CDR1 is DFQATT and CDR2 SNEGSKA (reference sequence). The CDR3 loop spans 13 amino acids. The CDR3 reads CSRGERAKNIQYF. CDR3 sequence (DNA): TGCAGCCGCGGGGAACGAGCCAAAAACATTCAGTACTTC.

The sample holds many counts of this clonotype. V and J are TRBV4-2 and TRBJ1-2; the match to TRBD1 covers 7 bases. From germline, CDR1 is LGHNA and CDR2 YNFKEQ. The CDR3 is made up of 16 amino acids. The trim removed 4 bases at V and 2 bases at J, leaving 10 bases unmatched. The CDR3 loop is CASSPEIRGKNYGYTF. In DNA form, the CDR3 reads TGTGCCAGCAGCCCAGAGATCAGGGGGAAGAACTATGGCTACACCTTC.

Ten or more counts support this clonotype. This rearrangement joins TRBV5-1 to TRBJ2-1; TRBD2 agrees at 9 bases. The length of the CDR3 is 15 residues. V gave up 6 bases and J gave up 0 bases; unmatched junction bases: 4. Germline loops: CDR1 SGHRS, CDR2 YFSETQ. CDR3 coding DNA: TGCGCCAGCACCAATAGCGGGAGCTCCTACAATGAGCAGTTCTTC. Translated: CASTNSGSSYNEQFF.

In this sample, this clonotype turned up many times. CDR3: CASSATVEEFF. The DNA for the CDR3 is TGTGCCAGCAGCGCGACAGTCGAAGAGTTCTTC. The V call is TRBV5-4, the J call TRBJ2-1, with D perhaps TRBD1 (5 bases). The V end lost 4 bases, the J end lost 14 bases, and 13 bases lay between the germline ends. The CDR3 has 11 amino acids. The germline V gene has CDR1 SGHNT and CDR2 YYREEE (reference sequence).

This clonotype was recorded many times. The gene calls are TRBV7-3 and TRBJ2-7; possibly TRBD1 or TRBD2 for D (5 bases each). Germline assignment: CDR1 SGHTA and CDR2 FQGTGA. The CDR3 contains 13 residues. The V and J ends lost 6 bases and 5 bases respectively, with 14 bases between them. Written as DNA, the CDR3 is TGTGCCAGCAGTCCCCGGGGCGGAGACGAGCAGTACTTC. Amino acids: CASSPRGGDEQYF.

This clonotype was counted many times. The CDR3 sequence is CSASRDRGADPYF. The CDR3 DNA is TGCAGTGCTAGCCGGGACAGGGGAGCCGATCCGTACTTC. The chain couples TRBV20-1 to TRBJ2-7, with TRBD1 matching 10 bases. The V segment lost 3 bases and the J segment 12 bases; nucleotides outside the gene matches: 11. CDR1 is DFQATT and CDR2 is SNEGSKA in the germline V gene (reference sequence). The CDR3 totals 13 residues.

This clonotype showed up many times. This sequence joins TRBV11-2 and TRBJ2-7; 8 bases agree with TRBD2. Looked up from germline, CDR1 is SGHAT and CDR2 is FQNNGV. The ends lost 3 bases at V and 4 bases at J; junction bases unmatched: 5. This CDR3 region has 14 residues. In nucleotides, the CDR3 is TGTGCCAGCAGCTTCTCTATAGCGGGGTACGAGCAGTACTTC. Its protein product is CASSFSIAGYEQYF.

There are many counts of this clonotype. The chain employs TRBV23-1 and TRBJ2-5, with no clear D. TRBV23-1 is noted as an ORF with a role that remains uncertain. V lost 2 bases, J lost 2 bases, and 15 bases lay in between. The length of the CDR3 is 16 residues. DNA of the CDR3: TGCGCCAGCAGTCAAAGGGCCAGTTCAAGACAAGAGACCCAGTACTTC. Encoded protein: CASSQRASSRQETQYF.

In its sample, this clonotype was seen many times. This rearrangement joins TRBV3-1 to TRBJ1-1; D gene unclear. The length of the CDR3 is 13 residues. Germline V lookup: CDR1 LGHDT, CDR2 YNNKEL (reference sequence). The V end was cut by 1 base, the J end by 1 base, with 4 bases between. The CDR3 protein is CASSQVRNTEAFF. The DNA of the CDR3 is TGTGCCAGCAGCCAAGTCCGGAACACTGAAGCTTTCTTT.

This clonotype was counted between two and nine times. The chain recombines TRBV29-1 with TRBJ2-5, with D perhaps matching TRBD1 or TRBD2 (5 bases each). The CDR3 covers 13 residues. Trimming left V 5 bases short and J 5 bases short, with 15 bases between. The germline CDR1 and CDR2 sequences are SQVTM and ANQGSEA. The CDR3 DNA is TGCAGCGTTCAGTCGGGACCGTGGGAGACCCAGTACTTC. Translated, it gives CSVQSGPWETQYF. The full variable domain, in which reference TRBV29-1 and TRBJ2-5 provide the parts outside the CDR3, is SAVISQKPSRDICQRGTSLTIQCQVDSQVTMMFWYRQQPGQSLTLIATANQGSEATYESGFVIDKFPISRPNLTFSTLTVSNMSPEDSSIYLCSVQSGPWETQYFGPGTRLLVL.